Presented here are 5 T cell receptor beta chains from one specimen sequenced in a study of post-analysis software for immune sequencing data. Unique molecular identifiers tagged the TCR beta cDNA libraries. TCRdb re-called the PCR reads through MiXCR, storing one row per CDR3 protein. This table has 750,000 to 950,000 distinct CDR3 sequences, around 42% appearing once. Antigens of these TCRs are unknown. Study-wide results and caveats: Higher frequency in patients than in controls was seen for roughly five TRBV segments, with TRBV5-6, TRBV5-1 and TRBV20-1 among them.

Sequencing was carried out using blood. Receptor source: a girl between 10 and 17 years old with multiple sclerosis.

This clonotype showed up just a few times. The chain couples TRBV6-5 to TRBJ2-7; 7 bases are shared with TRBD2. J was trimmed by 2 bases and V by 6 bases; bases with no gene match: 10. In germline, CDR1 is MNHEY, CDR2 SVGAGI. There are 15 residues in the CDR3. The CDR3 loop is CASRTVAGTTYEQYF. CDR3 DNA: TGTGCCAGCAGGACAGTAGCGGGTACCACCTACGAGCAGTACTTC.

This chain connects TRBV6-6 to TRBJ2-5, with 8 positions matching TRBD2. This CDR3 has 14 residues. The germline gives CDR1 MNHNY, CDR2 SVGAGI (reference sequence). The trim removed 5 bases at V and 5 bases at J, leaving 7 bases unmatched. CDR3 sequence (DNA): TGTGCCAGCAGTGTCGCCGGGACTAGGGAGACCCAGTACTTC. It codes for CASSVAGTRETQYF.

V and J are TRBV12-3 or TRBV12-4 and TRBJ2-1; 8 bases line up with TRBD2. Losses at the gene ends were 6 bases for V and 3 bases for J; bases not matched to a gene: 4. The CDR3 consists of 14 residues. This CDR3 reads CASSIAGLYNEQFF. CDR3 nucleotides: TGTGCCAGCAGCATAGCGGGACTCTACAATGAGCAGTTCTTC.

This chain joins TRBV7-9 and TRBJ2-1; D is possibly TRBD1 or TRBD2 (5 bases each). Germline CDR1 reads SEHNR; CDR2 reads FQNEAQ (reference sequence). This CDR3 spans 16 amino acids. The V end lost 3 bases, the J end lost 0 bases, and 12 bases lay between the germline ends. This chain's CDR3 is CASSFTGPSSYNEQFF. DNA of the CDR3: TGTGCCAGCAGCTTTACGGGGCCTAGCTCCTACAATGAGCAGTTCTTC. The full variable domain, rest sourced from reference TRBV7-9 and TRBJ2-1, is DTGVSQNPRHKITKRGQNVTFRCDPISEHNRLYWYRQTLGQGPEFLTYFQNEAQLEKSRLLSDRFSAERPKGSFSTLEIQRTEQGDSAMYLCASSFTGPSSYNEQFFGPGTRLTVL.

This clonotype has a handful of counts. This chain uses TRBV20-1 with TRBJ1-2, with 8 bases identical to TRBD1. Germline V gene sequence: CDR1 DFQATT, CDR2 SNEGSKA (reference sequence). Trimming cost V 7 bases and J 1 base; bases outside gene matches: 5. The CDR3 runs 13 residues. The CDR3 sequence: CSVRQGINYGYTF. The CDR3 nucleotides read TGCAGTGTCCGACAGGGGATTAACTATGGCTACACCTTC.